This is a list of T cell receptor beta chains from one sample in a study of OX40 agonist ivuxolimab in advanced cancers. Data came from immunoSEQ multiplex PCR; TCRdb stores just in-frame clones and leaves some out. The data hold tens of thousands of clones, with 85% to 95% observed a single time. The sequences come from CD4+ or CD8+ T cells sorted from blood, collected in a trial of the OX40 agonist ivuxolimab. The source is an adult with an advanced solid tumor such as melanoma, head and neck, liver or kidney cancer. Both conserved end residues are part of each CDR3. The D gene is left open where the match is weak. Clone size is not always given. Where it is, it says once, few, many or a class for expanded clones.

CDR3	DNA	size	V	J	D
CASRPDLQETQYF	TGTGCCAGCAGGCCAGATCTTCAAGAGACCCAGTACTTC	-	TRBV7-9	TRBJ2-5	-
CASTRQGKNTEAFF	TGTGCCAGCACCCGACAGGGCAAGAACACTGAAGCTTTCTTT	once	TRBV6-4	TRBJ1-1	TRBD1
CASSPAGNPSYEQYF	TGTGCCAGCAGCCCGGCCGGTAACCCTTCCTACGAGCAGTACTTC	-	TRBV28	TRBJ2-7	-
CASSDSRGGISKTQYF	TGTGCCAGCAGTGACTCGAGGGGGGGAATCTCAAAGACCCAGTACTTC	-	TRBV6-4	TRBJ2-5	-
CASSSALTGFQGEQYF	TGTGCCAGCAGTTCGGCTCTGACAGGGTTCCAGGGCGAGCAGTACTTC	-	TRBV28	TRBJ2-7	TRBD1
CASSNFRSGSADTQYF	TGTGCCAGCAGCAACTTCCGGAGCGGGAGCGCAGATACGCAGTATTTT	-	TRBV7-6	TRBJ2-3	TRBD2
CASSLRTTYEQYF	TGTGCCAGCAGTTTGCGGACCACCTACGAGCAGTACTTC	-	TRBV28	TRBJ2-7	-
CASSLAVSSYEQYF	TGTGCCAGCAGCTTAGCGGTGAGCTCCTACGAGCAGTACTTC	once	TRBV7-2	TRBJ2-7	-
CASSQTENTEAFF	TGTGCCAGCAGCCAGACAGAGAACACTGAAGCTTTCTTT	few	TRBV14	TRBJ1-1	-
CASSFFGTGGEALF	TGTGCCAGCAGCTTTTTCGGGACAGGGGGCGAAGCGCTCTTT	-	TRBV13	TRBJ1-1	TRBD1
CASSIDRTGVVGTDTQYF	TGTGCCAGTAGTATAGATCGGACAGGGGTGGTTGGCACAGATACGCAGTATTTT	-	TRBV19	TRBJ2-3	TRBD1
CASEDRRYSYEQYF	TGTGCCAGCGAAGACAGGCGATACTCCTACGAGCAGTACTTC	-	TRBV6-6	TRBJ2-7	-
CASDDPSGTHEQYF	TGTGCCTCGGACGACCCTAGCGGGACCCACGAGCAGTACTTC	-	TRBV30	TRBJ2-7	TRBD2
CASSQVEGGANVLTF	TGCGCCAGCAGCCAAGTGGAAGGGGGGGCCAACGTCCTGACTTTC	-	TRBV4-3	TRBJ2-6	-
CASSLGQSYEQYF	TGTGCCAGCAGCTTAGGCCAATCCTACGAGCAGTACTTC	-	TRBV11-3	TRBJ2-7	-
CASSNSPGQRDSYGYTF	TGTGCCAGCAGCAATTCTCCAGGACAGCGAGATTCCTATGGCTACACCTTC	-	TRBV9	TRBJ1-2	-
CASSTVGDNEQFF	TGTGCCAGTAGTACGGTGGGGGACAATGAGCAGTTCTTC	once	TRBV19	TRBJ2-1	-
CASSSRTSSSSYEQYF	TGTGCCAGCAGCTCGAGGACGAGTTCGAGCTCCTACGAGCAGTACTTC	-	TRBV11-2	TRBJ2-7	-
CASSLELNSYNEQFF	TGTGCCAGCAGCTTGGAACTAAACTCCTACAATGAGCAGTTCTTC	-	TRBV5-6	TRBJ2-1	-
CASSWSPRADGEQFF	TGTGCCAGCAGCTGGAGTCCGCGGGCGGACGGTGAGCAGTTCTTC	-	TRBV5-6	TRBJ2-1	-
CASRSRTSGFPGETQYF	TGTGCCAGCAGATCCAGGACTAGCGGTTTCCCCGGGGAGACCCAGTACTTC	once	TRBV27	TRBJ2-5	TRBD2
CASSLRTSGTQYF	TGTGCCAGCAGTTTACGGACTAGCGGCACGCAGTATTTT	-	TRBV28	TRBJ2-3	TRBD2
CASSRQGTGELFF	TGTGCCAGCAGCCGACAGGGTACCGGGGAGCTGTTTTTT	-	TRBV11-3	TRBJ2-2	TRBD1
CASSPRQLDTEAFF	TGTGCCAGCAGCCCCCGACAGTTAGACACTGAAGCTTTCTTT	-	TRBV9	TRBJ1-1	-
CASSPGRESRNEQFF	TGTGCCAGCAGCCCCGGGAGGGAGTCCAGGAATGAGCAGTTCTTC	-	TRBV7-9	TRBJ2-1	TRBD2
CASSLRAGVTEAFF	TGTGCCAGCAGTTTAAGGGCAGGGGTGACTGAAGCTTTCTTT	-	TRBV27	TRBJ1-1	-
CAISAAVGTDTQYF	TGTGCCATCAGTGCAGCGGTGGGAACAGATACGCAGTATTTT	-	TRBV10-3	TRBJ2-3	-
CASRTGLEPQHF	TGCGCCAGCAGGACAGGTTTGGAGCCCCAGCATTTT	-	TRBV23-1	TRBJ1-5	-
CASSLAGQMYGYTF	TGTGCCAGCAGCTTGGCGGGACAGATGTATGGCTACACCTTC	-	TRBV7-9	TRBJ1-2	TRBD1
CASGRRDVNIQYF	TGTGCCAGCGGCCGCCGAGATGTGAACATTCAGTACTTC	once	TRBV27	TRBJ2-4	-
CASSFGGPEAFF	TGTGCCAGCAGCTTTGGAGGGCCTGAAGCTTTCTTT	-	TRBV7-9	TRBJ1-1	-
CASSGDGSYEQYF	TGTGCCAGCAGCGGCGACGGATCCTACGAGCAGTACTTC	-	TRBV12-2	TRBJ2-7	-
CASSQAGVTDTQYF	TGTGCCAGCAGCCAAGCGGGAGTCACAGATACGCAGTATTTT	-	TRBV6-6	TRBJ2-3	TRBD2
CASSTLGNQPQHF	TGTGCCAGTAGTACCTTGGGAAATCAGCCCCAGCATTTT	-	TRBV19	TRBJ1-5	-
CASSYTPASHGYTF	TGTGCCAGCAGTTACACGCCAGCAAGTCATGGCTACACCTTC	-	TRBV6-5	TRBJ1-2	-
CASSFGGLETQYF	TGTGCCAGCAGCTTCGGGGGGCTGGAGACCCAGTACTTC	-	TRBV7-9	TRBJ2-5	-
CAWIKPGALGYTF	TGTGCCTGGATTAAGCCGGGGGCCCTTGGCTACACCTTC	-	TRBV30	TRBJ1-2	-
CASSQDLGGATDTQYF	TGTGCCAGCAGCCAAGACTTGGGGGGGGCCACAGATACGCAGTATTTT	-	TRBV14	TRBJ2-3	-
CASSLVPGTVEQYF	TGCGCCAGCAGCTTGGTTCCGGGAACGGTTGAGCAGTACTTC	-	TRBV5-1	TRBJ2-7	-
CASSLRTSGKSGELFF	TGTGCCAGCAGCTTACGGACTAGCGGGAAGTCCGGGGAGCTGTTTTTT	-	TRBV9	TRBJ2-2	TRBD2
CASSPARDYYEQYF	TGTGCCAGCTCACCGGCCAGGGACTACTACGAGCAGTACTTC	-	TRBV18	TRBJ2-7	TRBD2
CASSPIAAPEYNEQFF	TGTGCCAGCAGCCCAATAGCGGCTCCGGAGTACAATGAGCAGTTCTTC	-	TRBV7-3	TRBJ2-1	-
CASSLDSPTDTQYF	TGTGCCAGCAGCTTGGACAGTCCCACAGATACGCAGTATTTT	-	TRBV5-6	TRBJ2-3	-
CASSLTTGNNQPQHF	TGCGCCAGCAGCCTAACGACAGGGAACAATCAGCCCCAGCATTTT	-	TRBV4-3	TRBJ1-5	TRBD1
CASSEVWTDNYGYTF	TGTGCCAGCAGTGAAGTTTGGACGGACAACTATGGCTACACCTTC	-	TRBV6-1	TRBJ1-2	-
CASSLARASGDSYNEQFF	TGTGCCAGCAGCTTAGCGAGAGCTAGCGGTGACTCCTACAATGAGCAGTTCTTC	-	TRBV7-8	TRBJ2-1	TRBD2
CASSKGDMAYNYGYTF	TGTGCCAGTAGTAAAGGCGACATGGCCTATAACTATGGCTACACCTTC	-	TRBV19	TRBJ1-2	-
CASSWGSGTEAFF	TGTGCCAGCAGTTGGGGGTCGGGCACTGAAGCTTTCTTT	-	TRBV28	TRBJ1-1	-
CASDRGGNTGELFF	TGTGCCAGTGACAGGGGAGGCAACACCGGGGAGCTGTTTTTT	-	TRBV19	TRBJ2-2	TRBD1
CASSFRGFFGNEQFF	TGTGCCAGCAGTTTTCGTGGGTTTTTTGGAAATGAGCAGTTCTTC	-	TRBV28	TRBJ2-1	-
CASSLATYEQYF	TGTGCCAGCAGCTTAGCGACCTACGAGCAGTACTTC	-	TRBV5-8	TRBJ2-7	-
CASTVGGENTEAFF	TGTGCCAGCACTGTAGGAGGAGAGAACACTGAAGCTTTCTTT	once	TRBV28	TRBJ1-1	-